Listed below are T cell receptor beta chains from one sample, sequenced in a study of blood T cell repertoires in COVID-19. The method was immunoSEQ multiplex PCR; TCRdb's version includes in-frame clones alone and lacks a portion of them. The sample has some 50,000 clones, 88% seen once; the top ten hold 7% to 9%. Sequenced material: peripheral blood. The receptors come from a woman aged 65 to 85 with active COVID-19. CDR3s include the opening cysteine and the closing phenylalanine or tryptophan. Each record gives: J gene, D gene, clone size, V gene, CDR3 protein, CDR3 DNA. The D gene is left open where the match is weak. Only some rows state a clone size, as once, few, many or a class for expanded clones.

j_gene: TRBJ1-2; d_gene: -; abundance: few; v_gene: TRBV5-6; CDR3aa: CASSLEWAGNHYTF; CDR3nt: TGTGCCAGCAGCTTGGAATGGGCAGGGAATCACTACACCTTC
j_gene: TRBJ1-2; d_gene: -; abundance: -; v_gene: TRBV10-3; CDR3aa: CAISDPGQGNYGYTF; CDR3nt: TGTGCCATCAGTGACCCCGGGCAGGGTAACTATGGCTACACCTTC
j_gene: TRBJ1-5; d_gene: TRBD1; abundance: -; v_gene: TRBV5-8; CDR3aa: CASAEPGQGIEPQHF; CDR3nt: TGTGCCAGCGCGGAGCCGGGACAGGGGATAGAGCCCCAGCATTTT
j_gene: TRBJ2-7; d_gene: TRBD1; abundance: -; v_gene: TRBV6-5; CDR3aa: CASSYLPPGQAYEQYF; CDR3nt: TGTGCCAGCAGTTATCTACCTCCGGGACAGGCTTACGAGCAGTACTTC
j_gene: TRBJ2-7; d_gene: TRBD1; abundance: -; v_gene: TRBV7-9; CDR3aa: CASSLAGTDYEQYF; CDR3nt: TGTGCCAGCAGCTTAGCCGGGACAGACTACGAGCAGTACTTC
j_gene: TRBJ1-4; d_gene: -; abundance: -; v_gene: TRBV21-1; CDR3aa: CASSKRLYGGGNEKLFF; CDR3nt: TGTGCCAGCAGCAAACGTTTGTATGGGGGGGGGAATGAAAAACTGTTTTTT
j_gene: TRBJ2-3; d_gene: TRBD2; abundance: -; v_gene: TRBV7-3; CDR3aa: CASSLGTSGDTQYF; CDR3nt: TGTGCCAGCAGCTTAGGGACTAGCGGCGATACGCAGTATTTT
j_gene: TRBJ2-1; d_gene: -; abundance: -; v_gene: TRBV24-1; CDR3aa: CATSAISAESYNEQFF; CDR3nt: TGTGCCACCAGTGCAATCTCAGCGGAGTCCTACAATGAGCAGTTCTTC
j_gene: TRBJ1-1; d_gene: -; abundance: -; v_gene: TRBV19; CDR3aa: CASSIEGGNTEAFF; CDR3nt: TGTGCCAGTAGTATAGAGGGGGGAAACACTGAAGCTTTCTTT
j_gene: TRBJ2-1; d_gene: -; abundance: -; v_gene: TRBV6-6; CDR3aa: CASSYSRGCSYNEQFF; CDR3nt: TGTGCCAGCAGTTACTCGAGGGGGTGCTCCTACAATGAGCAGTTCTTC
j_gene: TRBJ2-7; d_gene: TRBD1; abundance: -; v_gene: TRBV12-3/TRBV12-4; CDR3aa: CASRPDRGEQYF; CDR3nt: TGTGCCAGCAGGCCTGACAGGGGCGAGCAGTACTTC
j_gene: TRBJ2-3; d_gene: TRBD2; abundance: -; v_gene: TRBV5-1; CDR3aa: CASSLLAGDHTQYF; CDR3nt: TGCGCCAGCAGCTTACTAGCGGGAGATCATACGCAGTATTTT
j_gene: TRBJ1-4; d_gene: -; abundance: once; v_gene: TRBV11-2; CDR3aa: CASGRGNNEKLFF; CDR3nt: TGTGCCAGCGGAAGGGGCAATAATGAAAAACTGTTTTTT
j_gene: TRBJ1-6; d_gene: -; abundance: -; v_gene: TRBV18; CDR3aa: CASSPDAIGATNSPLHF; CDR3nt: TGTGCCAGCTCCCCCGACGCAATTGGGGCGACTAATTCACCCCTCCACTTT
j_gene: TRBJ1-1; d_gene: -; abundance: -; v_gene: TRBV5-1; CDR3aa: CASSLGAGEGTEAFF; CDR3nt: TGCGCCAGCAGCTTGGGGGCAGGGGAGGGCACTGAAGCTTTCTTT
j_gene: TRBJ1-1; d_gene: -; abundance: once; v_gene: TRBV7-3; CDR3aa: CASSLTGNTEAFF; CDR3nt: TGTGCCAGCAGCCTGACAGGCAACACTGAAGCTTTCTTT
j_gene: TRBJ1-1; d_gene: -; abundance: -; v_gene: TRBV28; CDR3aa: CASSSVREWMNTEAFF; CDR3nt: TGTGCCAGCAGTTCCGTTAGGGAGTGGATGAACACTGAAGCTTTCTTT
j_gene: TRBJ1-2; d_gene: -; abundance: -; v_gene: TRBV19; CDR3aa: CASTTASEGANYGYTF; CDR3nt: TGTGCCAGTACCACGGCGAGCGAGGGAGCTAACTATGGCTACACCTTC
j_gene: TRBJ1-6; d_gene: TRBD1; abundance: -; v_gene: TRBV2; CDR3aa: CASSGDRGMTPLHF; CDR3nt: TGTGCCAGCAGTGGGGACAGGGGGATGACACCCCTCCACTTT
j_gene: TRBJ2-5; d_gene: -; abundance: -; v_gene: TRBV27; CDR3aa: CASSLSAGVRKTQYF; CDR3nt: TGTGCCAGCAGTTTATCAGCAGGGGTCAGAAAGACCCAGTACTTC
j_gene: TRBJ2-1; d_gene: -; abundance: -; v_gene: TRBV7-8; CDR3aa: CASSGLRAGGGSEQFF; CDR3nt: TGTGCCAGCAGCGGTCTTAGGGCAGGCGGAGGGAGTGAGCAGTTCTTC
j_gene: TRBJ2-7; d_gene: -; abundance: -; v_gene: TRBV10-2; CDR3aa: CASSQGLHYEQYF; CDR3nt: TGCGCCAGCAGTCAGGGACTCCATTACGAGCAGTACTTC
j_gene: TRBJ2-5; d_gene: TRBD2; abundance: -; v_gene: TRBV3-1/TRBV3-2; CDR3aa: CASSRTMSSGEETQYF; CDR3nt: TGTGCCAGCAGCAGGACGATGAGTAGCGGGGAAGAGACCCAGTACTTC
j_gene: TRBJ2-1; d_gene: TRBD2; abundance: -; v_gene: TRBV19; CDR3aa: CASSIVAGGNEQFF; CDR3nt: TGTGCCAGTAGTATTGTAGCGGGGGGTAATGAGCAGTTCTTC
j_gene: TRBJ2-7; d_gene: TRBD2; abundance: -; v_gene: TRBV5-1; CDR3aa: CASSRLPGTSGSYEQYF; CDR3nt: TGCGCCAGCAGCCGATTACCGGGGACTAGCGGGAGTTACGAGCAGTACTTC
j_gene: TRBJ2-7; d_gene: -; abundance: -; v_gene: TRBV28; CDR3aa: CASSPPGFEQYF; CDR3nt: TGTGCCAGCAGTCCCCCGGGGTTCGAGCAGTACTTC
j_gene: TRBJ2-2; d_gene: -; abundance: -; v_gene: TRBV11-3; CDR3aa: CASSPLGTAGVTGELFF; CDR3nt: TGTGCCAGCAGCCCACTTGGGACAGCGGGTGTCACCGGGGAGCTGTTTTTT
j_gene: TRBJ1-6; d_gene: -; abundance: -; v_gene: TRBV5-6; CDR3aa: CASSLERGNSPLHF; CDR3nt: TGTGCCAGCAGCTTAGAACGGGGAAATTCACCCCTCCACTTT
j_gene: TRBJ2-7; d_gene: -; abundance: -; v_gene: TRBV9; CDR3aa: CASSVGQGNYEQYF; CDR3nt: TGTGCCAGCAGCGTAGGTCAGGGGAACTACGAGCAGTACTTC